The clone carrying this T cell receptor (beta chain) showed up many times. TCR beta CDR3 region amplification was performed from RNA transcripts. Carried out on the TCR CDR3, a first-round RT-PCR used the HTBI primer set. TCRdb analysed the multiplex PCR reads with MiXCR anew, one entry per CDR3 protein. The repertoire holds about half a million distinct CDR3 sequences, with nearly 20% as singletons. The data were taken from a study of T cells in Graves' hyperthyroidism and ophthalmopathy. Each person with ophthalmopathy scored at least 3 on the Clinical Activity Score, reached NOSPECS grade 4 or higher, and had been ill under 3 months. Diagnosis rested on symptoms, serum thyroxine and TRAb, thyroid ultrasound, and orbital computed tomography. This CDR3 has 14 residues. Looked up from germline, CDR1 is SGHAT and CDR2 is FQNNGV. V lost 2 bases, J lost 8 bases, and 10 bases lay in between.

The chain recombines TRBV11-2 with TRBJ1-6, with D perhaps TRBD1 (5 bases). The material sequenced was blood. This clonotype was obtained from a man aged 40-49 years with Graves' ophthalmopathy. CDR3 in DNA: TGTGCCAGCAGCTTAAGGGTGGGGGATTCACCCCTCCACTTT. Translated, it gives CASSLRVGDSPLHF.